These 15 T cell receptor beta chains came from one sample sequenced in a study of T-cell reconstitution after alpha-beta-depleted transplantation in children. As it was prepared, the TCRbeta library received unique molecular identifiers. TCRdb used MiXCR to reprocess the PCR reads, holding one entry per CDR3 protein. The table lists 900,000 or so distinct CDR3 sequences, 16% of them singletons. The sequenced sample was PBMCs, mostly from graft donor cells, obtained 360 days after TCRalphabeta/CD19-depleted stem cell transplant. The receptor set was obtained from a male patient aged 10 to 17 who had a stem cell transplant for acute lymphoblastic leukemia, so the T cells may come from the graft donor.

This clonotype was counted many times. The chain has TRBV29-1 and TRBJ2-2; D possibly corresponds to TRBD2 (6 bases). The germline gives CDR1 SQVTM, CDR2 ANQGSEA. Trimming shortened V by 4 bases and J by 5 bases, and 14 bases separated the two germline ends. The CDR3 is made up of 14 amino acids. CDR3 bases: TGCAGCGTTGGATACGGTGGAGGGACCGGGGAGCTGTTTTTT. It encodes CSVGYGGGTGELFF.

This clonotype has a handful of counts. The chain links TRBV24-1 to TRBJ2-1; 7 positions match TRBD2. Germline loops: CDR1 KGHDR, CDR2 SFDVKD. The length of the CDR3 is 18 residues. The trim removed 3 bases at V and 6 bases at J, leaving 16 bases unmatched. This CDR3 reads CATSDNRSPGLLSNEQFF. CDR3 coding DNA: TGTGCCACCAGTGATAACAGGTCTCCGGGACTATTAAGCAATGAGCAGTTCTTC.

This clonotype has a handful of counts. The rearrangement links TRBV4-1 to TRBJ2-1, with TRBD2 matching over 7 bases. Germline CDR1 and CDR2: MGHRA and YSYEKL. CDR3 length equals 15 residues. J was trimmed by 6 bases and V by 1 base; bases with no gene match: 6. The CDR3 sequence is CASSQVGGSRNEQFF. DNA for the CDR3: TGCGCCAGCAGCCAAGTTGGCGGGAGTCGCAATGAGCAGTTCTTC.

The rearrangement uses TRBV29-1 and TRBJ2-7, with 9 nucleotides matching TRBD2. The germline CDR1 and CDR2 sequences are SQVTM and ANQGSEA. With 6 bases clipped from V and 8 bases from J, the junction kept 11 bases outside the gene matches. The CDR3 consists of 13 residues. This CDR3 reads CSVIAGALGQQYF. The CDR3 DNA reads TGCAGCGTGATAGCGGGAGCGTTAGGCCAGCAGTACTTC.

The chain combines TRBV18 with TRBJ1-1; 7 bases line up with TRBD1. The germline V gene has CDR1 KGHSH and CDR2 LQKENI. There are 16 residues in the CDR3. V lost 5 bases, J lost 1 base, and 10 bases stayed unmatched. This chain's CDR3 is CASSKTGTVENTEAFF. DNA of the CDR3: TGTGCCAGCTCAAAAACCGGGACAGTGGAGAACACTGAAGCTTTCTTT.

This clonotype was observed a few times. The chain has TRBV20-1 and TRBJ2-1; D possibly corresponds to TRBD2 (7 bases). The CDR3 covers 14 residues. Trimming stripped 3 bases from V and 5 bases from J, with 14 bases between. CDR1 and CDR2 (germline): DFQATT, SNEGSKA (reference sequence). Written as DNA, the CDR3 is TGCAGTGCTAGCGCGCGGGGGCCAAACAATGAGCAGTTCTTC. It codes for CSASARGPNNEQFF.

This clonotype showed up many times. The V gene is TRBV5-1, the J gene TRBJ2-7; 12 bases are a match to TRBD1. Germline lookup yields CDR1 SGHRS and CDR2 YFSETQ. CDR3 size: 17 residues. Unmatched junction bases numbered 4, after V lost 0 bases and J lost 0 bases. This CDR3 reads CASSLAGTGGSSYEQYF. Here the CDR3 DNA reads TGCGCCAGCAGCTTGGCCGGGACAGGGGGCTCCTCCTACGAGCAGTACTTC.

This clonotype was seen at least ten times. The gene calls are TRBV12-3 or TRBV12-4 and TRBJ2-3; 14 bases align to TRBD2. There are 18 residues in the CDR3. V shed 4 bases and J 9 bases; nucleotides not matched to a gene: 15. This CDR3 is CASSSVRLRGLAGVTQYF. The CDR3 bases are TGTGCCAGCAGTTCCGTCCGACTCCGGGGACTAGCGGGAGTCACGCAGTATTTT.

The rearrangement joins TRBV29-1 to TRBJ2-2; D is possibly TRBD2 (6 bases). Trimming removed 6 bases from V and 6 bases from J, with 20 bases in between. The germline CDR1 and CDR2 sequences are SQVTM and ANQGSEA. This CDR3 is built from 15 residues. Written as DNA, the CDR3 is TGCAGCGTGGTGGCCACTAGCCGAAAATCCGGGGAGCTGTTTTTT. This gives the protein CSVVATSRKSGELFF.

This clonotype was seen many times. This chain links TRBV4-1 with TRBJ1-4; D gene unclear. Germline CDR1 is MGHRA and CDR2 is YSYEKL. The CDR3 has 15 amino acids. With 4 bases removed from V and 0 bases from J, the gap between germline ends came to 9 bases. The CDR3, as DNA: TGCGCCAGCAGCCCCCGGCGGGCAACTAATGAAAAACTGTTTTTT. Its translation: CASSPRRATNEKLFF.

The chain has TRBV5-1 and TRBJ2-1, with TRBD1 matching 9 bases. Germline V gene lookup returns CDR1 SGHRS and CDR2 YFSETQ. CDR3 length: 20 amino acids. Trimming at V came to 2 bases and at J to 1 base, leaving 16 bases not matched to a gene. The CDR3: CASSFLRDRAKSLSYNEQFF. The CDR3 nucleotides read TGCGCCAGCAGCTTCTTAAGGGACAGGGCAAAAAGTTTATCCTACAATGAGCAGTTCTTC.

This sequence joins TRBV7-3 and TRBJ2-1, with 12 bases identical to TRBD2. Trimming at V came to 1 base and at J to 1 base, leaving 5 bases not matched to a gene. The CDR3 has 18 residues. Germline V CDR1 and CDR2: SGHTA, FQGTGA. CDR3 coding DNA: TGTGCCAGCAGCTTAAGGGCTAGCGGGAGGGGTTCCTACAATGAGCAGTTCTTC. Amino acids: CASSLRASGRGSYNEQFF.

CDR3 coding DNA: TGTGCCAGCAGCTTAGACAGAAGCCGATTGAATGAAAAACTGTTTTTT. Translation: CASSLDRSRLNEKLFF. The chain links TRBV7-6 to TRBJ1-4, with D hard to call. There are 16 residues in the CDR3. V lost 1 base and J lost 5, with 14 bases in between. Germline V gene lookup returns CDR1 SGHVS and CDR2 FNYEAQ.

In this sample, this clonotype turned up a few times. The chain joins TRBV19 to TRBJ1-1, with D perhaps matching TRBD1 (6 bases). The CDR3 length is 12 residues. V dropped 3 bases and J dropped 5 bases, with 7 bases sitting between them. Germline loops: CDR1 LNHDA, CDR2 SQIVND (reference sequence). The CDR3 loop reads CASSMRGTEAFF. CDR3 nucleotide sequence: TGTGCCAGTAGTATGAGGGGGACTGAAGCTTTCTTT. Full variable domain (outside the CDR3, taken from reference TRBV19 and TRBJ1-1): DGGITQSPKYLFRKEGQNVTLSCEQNLNHDAMYWYRQDPGQGLRLIYYSQIVNDFQKGDIAEGYSVSREKKESFPLTVTSAQKNPTAFYLCASSMRGTEAFFGQGTRLTVV.

This clonotype is a singleton in its sample. This chain joins TRBV20-1 and TRBJ2-1; D ambiguous. The CDR3 extends over 15 amino acids. The V end lost 6 bases, the J end lost 6 bases, and 21 bases lay between the germline ends. Germline CDR1 and CDR2: DFQATT and SNEGSKA (reference sequence). Here the CDR3 DNA reads TGCAGTGCACGTTTGCCCGACACGGATCGCAATGAGCAGTTCTTC. It yields the protein CSARLPDTDRNEQFF.